This T cell receptor (beta chain) was sequenced during a study of blood T cell repertoires in COVID-19. Whole-study context: COVID-19 samples collected from the United States, Italy and Spain covered acute and convalescent phases. Sample material is recorded as cDNA or gDNA derived from T cells, B-cell-depleted T cells, or PBMCs.

In the original analysis: Scientists estimated how many nucleated cells there were by amplifying reference gene primers. Produced via immunoSEQ multiplex PCR; TCRdb's table is partial and in-frame only. The V and J calls and the clone size are those of that table, but D and trimming were determined from the DNA. The table lists 150,000 to 200,000 clones, approximately 86% of them singletons, with about 9.7% in the top ten. This clone has just a few counts. V lost 6 bases and J lost 4; bases outside the gene matches: 5. This CDR3 has 13 amino acids. Germline lookup yields CDR1 LNHDA and CDR2 SQIVND (reference sequence).

The clonotype comes from a man aged 45-65 years with active or convalescent COVID-19. The sample consisted of peripheral blood. The chain uses TRBV19 and TRBJ1-1, with 7 bases fitting TRBD1. CDR3 amino acids: CASRQTGFTEAFF. The CDR3 DNA sequence: TGTGCCAGTAGACAGACAGGGTTCACTGAAGCTTTCTTT.